This T cell receptor (beta chain) came from a study of blood T cell repertoires in COVID-19. V was cut by 0 bases and J by 5 bases, with 13 bases left in between. Looked up from germline, CDR1 is LGHDT and CDR2 is YNNKEL (reference sequence). This CDR3 is built from 15 residues. Clones were sequenced by immunoSEQ multiplex PCR, and TCRdb holds only the in-frame ones, with some missing. This table has around 120,000 clones, approximately 86% appearing once. Categorization into cohorts depended on clinical history that participants reported. V and J are TRBV3-1 (or the pseudogene TRBV3-2) and TRBJ1-1; D is unclear. This receptor was identified in a woman aged 45-59 years who had recovered from COVID-19. The sequenced sample consisted of PBMCs or T cells enriched from blood (not recorded which). CDR3: CASSQDVGRWTEAFF. In nucleotides, the CDR3 is TGTGCCAGCAGCCAAGATGTCGGCAGGTGGACTGAAGCTTTCTTT.